These 11 T cell receptor beta chains were all obtained from the same sample, sequenced in a study of human T cells and chemical hapten exposure (dated by TCRdb to about 2021). Libraries came from RACE. These reads were obtained on a NextSeq 500. In TCRdb, the public reads were trimmed at Q25 with fastp and aligned with MiXCR, with productive beta chains retained. Here each entry gathers all rows of one CDR3 protein and keeps the most common genes and DNA. This sample is represented by more than 300,000 distinct CDR3 sequences; 4% to 6% of them were singletons. 2% to 3% of the sample is in the top ten clones. The time point label corresponds to: pre-sensitization, week 0. The treatment or condition label for this specimen denotes: therapeutic diphenylcyclopropenone sensitization with weekly scalp DPC. Source: whole blood, taken in connection with sensitization to the hapten diphenylcyclopropenone (DPC). All receptors come from a woman between 50 and 59 years old with alopecia areata. Some clones in this sample may be carry-over from other donors' samples.

At least ten counts were recorded for this clonotype. This likely comes from a read error, as the CDR3 has no conserved phenylalanine or tryptophan at its end. The DNA is left out, because the CDR3 cannot be placed on it with certainty; the CDR3 is given as TCRdb lists it. The chain recombines TRBV5-6 with TRBJ2-5; TRBD2, the table's D call, lacks a check against the DNA. A total of 13 residues make up the CDR3, ends included. Germline V gene data show CDR1 as SGHDT and CDR2 as YYEEEE. CDR3 loop: CASTLGSGGLLRI.

This clonotype has a count of ten or more. The genes are TRBV6-2 or TRBV6-3 and TRBJ1-5; D may be TRBD1 (6 bases). Looked up from germline, CDR1 is MNHEY and CDR2 is SVGEGT. The germline V and J ends were trimmed by 9 bases and 5 bases, with 23 bases remaining between them. The CDR3 loop spans 16 amino acids. The CDR3 DNA sequence: TGTGCCAGAGACAGACGAAAATACAGGGTTGATCAGCCCCAGCATTTT. Translation: CARDRRKYRVDQPQHF.

The chain employs TRBV12-3 or TRBV12-4 and TRBJ1-6; D may be TRBD1 (6 bases). The CDR3 contains 14 residues. Trimming cost V 7 bases and J 6 bases, with 13 bases left between them. The CDR3 DNA sequence: TGTGCCAGCACCTTAAGGACAGCTAATTCACCCCTCCACTTT. This encodes CASTLRTANSPLHF.

At least ten counts were recorded for this clonotype. A junction boundary mismatches the germline segment, possibly from a read error. This chain uses TRBV4-3 with TRBJ1-4, with D possibly being TRBD1 (5 bases). Germline V gives CDR1 LGHNA, CDR2 YSLEER. The length of the CDR3 is 16 residues. In DNA form, the CDR3 reads TGCGCCAGCAGCCAAGAGTTTAGACAGCCTAACGAAAAACTGTTTTTT. Translation: CASSQEFRQPNEKLFF.

This clonotype was picked up a small number of times. The V and J genes are TRBV12-3 or TRBV12-4 and TRBJ1-2; D remains unclear. The CDR3 is made up of 13 amino acids. The V and J ends lost 1 base and 8 bases respectively, with 11 bases between them. CDR3 nucleotides: TGTGCCAGCAGTTTAGGGGGAACCCGAGGCTACACCTTC. It yields the protein CASSLGGTRGYTF.

In its sample, this clonotype was seen many times. The J gene is TRBJ2-1, the V gene TRBV28, with D perhaps assigned TRBD1 or TRBD2 (5 bases each). Germline V gene lookup returns CDR1 MDHEN and CDR2 SYDVKM. V lost 8 bases and J 6 bases, leaving 20 bases between the germline ends. The CDR3 has 15 amino acids. The CDR3 bases are TGTGCCAGCCTCCTTAGAAGGGGCGCGGGCAATGAGCAGTTCTTC. It codes for CASLLRRGAGNEQFF.

This clonotype has only a few counts. The rearrangement links TRBV11-2 to TRBJ1-1; D is ambiguous. The CDR3 is 15 amino acids. In germline, CDR1 is SGHAT, CDR2 FQNNGV. Trimming removed 0 bases from V and 1 base from J, with 9 bases in between. DNA for the CDR3: TGTGCCAGCAGCTTAGATCATGTGCCGAACACTGAAGCTTTCTTT. Protein: CASSLDHVPNTEAFF.

This clonotype was detected ten times or more. V gene TRBV6-1 combines with J gene TRBJ2-7; 10 bases fit TRBD1. V lost 8 bases, J lost 7 bases, and 14 bases stayed unmatched. The germline V gene encodes CDR1 MNHNS and CDR2 SASEGT. The CDR3 covers 15 residues. The CDR3 sequence is CASRATGQGSKEQYF. The DNA for the CDR3 is TGTGCCAGCCGAGCCACGGGACAGGGGTCAAAGGAGCAGTACTTC.

The chain uses TRBV7-2 and TRBJ1-4; D remains unclear. Germline CDR1 is SGHTA and CDR2 is FQGNSA. V lost 5 bases and J lost 4, with 14 bases in between. This CDR3 is 15 amino acids long. The CDR3 region is CASSPWAAFNEKLFF. CDR3 coding DNA: TGTGCCAGCAGCCCCTGGGCGGCCTTTAATGAAAAACTGTTTTTT.

This clonotype was counted many times. The chain employs TRBV9 and TRBJ2-7; D may match TRBD1 or TRBD2 (5 bases each). Deletions cut 0 bases from V and 1 base from J, with 8 bases between. Germline V gene data show CDR1 as SGDLS and CDR2 as YYNGEE. The CDR3 length is 14 residues. In DNA, the CDR3 is TGTGCCAGCAGCGTAGGGGGACGATCCTACGAGCAGTACTTC. Translation: CASSVGGRSYEQYF.

The rearrangement links TRBV5-1 to TRBJ2-2; D not resolved. Trimming removed 1 base at V and 0 bases at J, with 7 bases between. Germline CDR1 and CDR2: SGHRS and YFSETQ. This CDR3 spans 15 amino acids. The CDR3 protein is CASSLRTANTGELFF. The DNA of the CDR3 is TGCGCCAGCAGCTTGAGGACCGCGAACACCGGGGAGCTGTTTTTT.